This is a list of T cell receptor beta chains from one sample in a study of blood T cell repertoires in COVID-19. Repertoires were generated with immunoSEQ multiplex PCR, while TCRdb's copy carries only in-frame clones and drops some. The sample holds approximately 210,000 clones; roughly 86% are singletons and the top ten take 7.5% to 8%. Sequenced input: peripheral blood. The receptors derive from a woman in her 50s with active or convalescent COVID-19. Each CDR3 is given with its conserved first and last residue. D genes are given only for firm matches. Part of the rows lack a size; the others show once, few, many or a class for expanded clones.

-	TRBV6-5	15	TRBJ2-1	-	TGTGCCAGCAGTCAGCCCCTGGCGGGCGCCAATGAGCAGTTCTTC	CASSQPLAGANEQFF
-	TRBV6-5	12	TRBJ1-4	-	TGTGCCAGCAGTTACGGAGGGGAAAAACTGTTTTTT	CASSYGGEKLFF
-	TRBV3-1/TRBV3-2	15	TRBJ2-5	TRBD2	TGTGCCAGCAGCCGGACTAGCGGGAGCAGGGAGACCCAGTACTTC	CASSRTSGSRETQYF
-	TRBV5-1	15	TRBJ2-1	TRBD2	TGCGCCAGCCCTCTTCGACTAGCGGGTTACAATGAGCAGTTCTTC	CASPLRLAGYNEQFF
once	TRBV19	16	TRBJ1-6	-	TGTGCCAGCCGCCTGGTGAATCCCCGCGATAATTCACCCCTCCACTTT	CASRLVNPRDNSPLHF
-	TRBV6-5	14	TRBJ1-2	TRBD1	TGTGCCAGCAGCGATAGCGGGACAGGGGATGGCTACACCTTC	CASSDSGTGDGYTF
-	TRBV23-1	16	TRBJ2-5	TRBD1	TGCGCCAGCAGTCAATCGACCCAGGGGGTCGAGGAGACCCAGTACTTC	CASSQSTQGVEETQYF
-	TRBV2	14	TRBJ1-5	TRBD1	TGTGCCAGCAGTGGGACAGGGGGGGATCAGCCCCAGCATTTT	CASSGTGGDQPQHF
-	TRBV6-5	14	TRBJ1-5	TRBD1	TGTGCCAGCAGGCCACAGGGGGCAGGGCAGCCCCAGCATTTT	CASRPQGAGQPQHF
-	TRBV27	14	TRBJ1-1	TRBD1	TGTGCCAGCAGTTCAAACGCAGGGGGCACTGAAGCTTTCTTT	CASSSNAGGTEAFF
-	TRBV5-3	10	TRBJ2-2	-	TGTGCCAGAAGCTCTAGGGAGCTGTTTTTT	CARSSRELFF
-	TRBV27	14	TRBJ1-3	-	TGTGCCAGCAGCCCCTGGCCCTCTGGAAACACCATATATTTT	CASSPWPSGNTIYF